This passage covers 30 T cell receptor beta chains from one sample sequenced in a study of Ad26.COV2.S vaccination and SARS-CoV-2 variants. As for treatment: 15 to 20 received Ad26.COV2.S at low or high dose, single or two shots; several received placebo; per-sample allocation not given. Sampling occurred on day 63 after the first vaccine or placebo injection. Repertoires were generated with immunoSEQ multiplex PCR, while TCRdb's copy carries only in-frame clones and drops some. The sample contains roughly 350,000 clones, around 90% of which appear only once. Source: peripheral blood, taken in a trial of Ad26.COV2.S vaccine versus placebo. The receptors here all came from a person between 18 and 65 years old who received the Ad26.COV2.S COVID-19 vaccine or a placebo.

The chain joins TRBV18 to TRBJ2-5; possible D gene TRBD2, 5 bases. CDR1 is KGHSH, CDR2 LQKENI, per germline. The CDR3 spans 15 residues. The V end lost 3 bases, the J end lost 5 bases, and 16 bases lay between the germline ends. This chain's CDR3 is CASSPPTTAWETQYF. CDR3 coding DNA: TGTGCCAGCTCACCTCCGACTACGGCGTGGGAGACCCAGTACTTC.

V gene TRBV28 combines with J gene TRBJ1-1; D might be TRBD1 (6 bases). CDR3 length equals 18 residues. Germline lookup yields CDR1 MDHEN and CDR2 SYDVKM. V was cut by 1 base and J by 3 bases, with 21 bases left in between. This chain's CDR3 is CASSLYSMRGVRDTEAFF. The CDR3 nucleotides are TGTGCCAGCAGTTTATATTCCATGAGGGGGGTTCGTGACACTGAAGCTTTCTTT.

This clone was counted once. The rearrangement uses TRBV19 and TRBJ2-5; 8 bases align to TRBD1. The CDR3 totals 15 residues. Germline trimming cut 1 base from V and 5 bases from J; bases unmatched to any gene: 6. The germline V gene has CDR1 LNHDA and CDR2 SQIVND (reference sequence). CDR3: CASSIALTGAETQYF. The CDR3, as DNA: TGTGCCAGTAGTATAGCCCTGACAGGGGCGGAGACCCAGTACTTC.

Here the CDR3 reads CATQERGRSGSPLHF. The CDR3, as DNA: TGTGCCACTCAAGAACGGGGGAGAAGTGGTTCACCCCTCCACTTT. This chain connects TRBV6-5 to TRBJ1-6, with a possible D match to TRBD1 (5 bases). Germline lookup yields CDR1 MNHEY and CDR2 SVGAGI. Between the trimmed V and J ends, which lost 10 bases and 9 bases, there was a span of 22 bases. This CDR3 comprises 15 residues.

The CDR3 bases are TGTGCCAGCAGCTTAAACCGGGACTTCTCAAACACTGAAGCTTTCTTT. It yields the protein CASSLNRDFSNTEAFF. This sequence joins TRBV7-6 and TRBJ1-1; possible D gene TRBD1, 5 bases. The CDR3 contains 16 residues. V lost 2 bases and J 2 bases, leaving 15 bases between the germline ends. Germline CDR1 reads SGHVS; CDR2 reads FNYEAQ.

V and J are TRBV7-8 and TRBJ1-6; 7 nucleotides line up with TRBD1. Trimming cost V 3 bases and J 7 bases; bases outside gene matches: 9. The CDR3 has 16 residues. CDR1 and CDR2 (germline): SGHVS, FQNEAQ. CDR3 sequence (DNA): TGTGCCAGCAGCTTTACATACCGGGACAGAAATTCACCCCTCCACTTT. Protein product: CASSFTYRDRNSPLHF.

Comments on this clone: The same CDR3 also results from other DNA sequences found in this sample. CDR3: CASSVGGETEAFF. The DNA for the CDR3 is TGTGCCAGCAGCGTCGGAGGGGAAACTGAAGCTTTCTTT. The V and J genes are TRBV9 and TRBJ1-1; tentative D call: TRBD1 (5 bases). CDR1 is SGDLS and CDR2 is YYNGEE in the germline V gene. The CDR3 covers 13 residues. Trimming pared 2 bases from V and 5 bases from J, leaving 10 bases between.

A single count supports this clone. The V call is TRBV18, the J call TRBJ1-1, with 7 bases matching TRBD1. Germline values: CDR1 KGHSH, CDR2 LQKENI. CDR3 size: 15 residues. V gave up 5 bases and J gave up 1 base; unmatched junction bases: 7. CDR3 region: CASSSRGSANTEAFF. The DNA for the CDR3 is TGTGCCAGCTCAAGCAGGGGGAGTGCGAACACTGAAGCTTTCTTT.

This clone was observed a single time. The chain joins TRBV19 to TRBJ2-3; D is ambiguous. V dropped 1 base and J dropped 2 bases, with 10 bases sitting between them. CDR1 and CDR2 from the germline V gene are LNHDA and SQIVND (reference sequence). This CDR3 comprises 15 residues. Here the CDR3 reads CASSIGGPPTDTQYF. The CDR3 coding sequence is TGTGCCAGTAGTATAGGAGGTCCTCCCACAGATACGCAGTATTTT.

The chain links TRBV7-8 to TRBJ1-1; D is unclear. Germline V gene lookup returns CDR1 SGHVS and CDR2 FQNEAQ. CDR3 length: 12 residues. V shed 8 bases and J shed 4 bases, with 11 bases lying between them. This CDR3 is CASWAVFTEAFF. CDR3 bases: TGTGCCAGCTGGGCGGTTTTCACTGAAGCTTTCTTT.

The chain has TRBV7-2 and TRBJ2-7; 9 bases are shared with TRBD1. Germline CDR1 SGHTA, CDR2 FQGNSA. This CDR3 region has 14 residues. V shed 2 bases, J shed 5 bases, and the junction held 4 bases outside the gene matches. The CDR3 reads CASSLTRDRDEQYF. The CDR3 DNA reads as TGTGCCAGCAGCTTAACCCGGGACAGGGACGAGCAGTACTTC.

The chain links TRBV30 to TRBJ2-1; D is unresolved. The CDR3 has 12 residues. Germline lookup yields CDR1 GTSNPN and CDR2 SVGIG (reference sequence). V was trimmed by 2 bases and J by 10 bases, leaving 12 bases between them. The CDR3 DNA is TGTGCCTGGAGTCCGGTCGGAGAAGAGCAGTTCTTC. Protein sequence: CAWSPVGEEQFF. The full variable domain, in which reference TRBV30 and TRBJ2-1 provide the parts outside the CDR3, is SQTIHQWPATLVQPVGSPLSLECTVEGTSNPNLYWYRQAAGRGLQLLFYSVGIGQISSEVPQNLSASRPQDRQFILSSKKLLLSDSGFYLCAWSPVGEEQFFGPGTRLTVL.

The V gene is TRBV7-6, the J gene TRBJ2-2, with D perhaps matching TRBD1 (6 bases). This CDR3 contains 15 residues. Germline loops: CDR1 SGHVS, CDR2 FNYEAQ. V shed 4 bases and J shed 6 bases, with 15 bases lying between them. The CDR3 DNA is TGTGCCAGCAGCTGGGAAGGGGGTAGTTCCGGGGAGCTGTTTTTT. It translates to CASSWEGGSSGELFF.

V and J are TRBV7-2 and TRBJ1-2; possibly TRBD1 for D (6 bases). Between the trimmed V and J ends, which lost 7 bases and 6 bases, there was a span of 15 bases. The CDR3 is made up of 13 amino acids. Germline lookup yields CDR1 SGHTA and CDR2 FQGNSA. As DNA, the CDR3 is TGTGCCAGCACCATAACAGGGCACGATGGCTACACCTTC. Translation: CASTITGHDGYTF.

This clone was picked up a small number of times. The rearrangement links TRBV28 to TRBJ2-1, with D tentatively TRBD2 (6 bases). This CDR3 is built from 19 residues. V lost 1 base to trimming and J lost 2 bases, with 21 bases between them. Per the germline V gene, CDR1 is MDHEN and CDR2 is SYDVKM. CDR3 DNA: TGTGCCAGCAGTTTATTTTATGGGACTTCGTCCTTAGCCTACAATGAGCAGTTCTTC. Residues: CASSLFYGTSSLAYNEQFF. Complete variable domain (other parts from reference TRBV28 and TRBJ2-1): DVKVTQSSRYLVKRTGEKVFLECVQDMDHENMFWYRQDPGLGLRLIYFSYDVKMKEKGDIPEGYSVSREKKERFSLILESASTNQTSMYLCASSLFYGTSSLAYNEQFFGPGTRLTVL.

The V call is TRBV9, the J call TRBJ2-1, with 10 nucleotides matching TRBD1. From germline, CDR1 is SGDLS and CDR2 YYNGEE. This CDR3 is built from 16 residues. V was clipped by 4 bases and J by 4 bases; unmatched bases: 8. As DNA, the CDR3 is TGTGCCAGCAGCCCCAGGACAGGGGGGGGTTACAATGAGCAGTTCTTC. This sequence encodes CASSPRTGGGYNEQFF.

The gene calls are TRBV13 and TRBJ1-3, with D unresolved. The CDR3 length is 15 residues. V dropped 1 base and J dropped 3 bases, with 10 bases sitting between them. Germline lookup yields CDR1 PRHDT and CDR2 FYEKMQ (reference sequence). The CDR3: CASSLVKGRGNTIYF. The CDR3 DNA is TGTGCCAGCAGCTTAGTAAAGGGTCGTGGAAACACCATATATTTT.

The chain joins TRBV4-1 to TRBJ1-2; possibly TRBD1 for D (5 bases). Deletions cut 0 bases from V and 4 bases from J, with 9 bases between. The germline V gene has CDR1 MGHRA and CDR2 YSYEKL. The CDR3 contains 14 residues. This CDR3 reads CASSQETGIYGYTF. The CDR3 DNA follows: TGCGCCAGCAGCCAAGAAACAGGTATCTATGGCTACACCTTC.

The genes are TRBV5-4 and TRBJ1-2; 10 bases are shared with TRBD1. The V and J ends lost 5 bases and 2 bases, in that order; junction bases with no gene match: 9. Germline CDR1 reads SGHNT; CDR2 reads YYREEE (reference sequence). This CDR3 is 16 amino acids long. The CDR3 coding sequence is TGTGCCAGCAGTCCCGGGACAGGGGTCTTAAACTATGGCTACACCTTC. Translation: CASSPGTGVLNYGYTF.

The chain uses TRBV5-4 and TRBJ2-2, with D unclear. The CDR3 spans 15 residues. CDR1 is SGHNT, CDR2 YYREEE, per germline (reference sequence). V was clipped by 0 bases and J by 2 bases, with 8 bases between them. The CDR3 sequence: CASSLGGKNTGELFF. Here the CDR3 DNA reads TGTGCCAGCAGCTTGGGTGGAAAAAACACCGGGGAGCTGTTTTTT.

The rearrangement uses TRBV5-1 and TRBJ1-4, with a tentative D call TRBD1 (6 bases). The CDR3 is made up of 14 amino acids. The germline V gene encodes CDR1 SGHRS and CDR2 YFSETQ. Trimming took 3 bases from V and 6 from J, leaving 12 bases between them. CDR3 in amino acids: CASSSDRSHEKLFF. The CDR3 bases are TGCGCCAGCAGCTCAGACAGGAGCCATGAAAAACTGTTTTTT.

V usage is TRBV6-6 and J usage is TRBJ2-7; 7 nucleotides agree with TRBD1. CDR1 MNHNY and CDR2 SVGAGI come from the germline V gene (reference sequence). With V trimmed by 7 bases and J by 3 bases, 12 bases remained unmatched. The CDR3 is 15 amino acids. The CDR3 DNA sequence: TGTGCCAGCACTGCCCCCGACAGGGCCGACTACGAGCAGTACTTC. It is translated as CASTAPDRADYEQYF.

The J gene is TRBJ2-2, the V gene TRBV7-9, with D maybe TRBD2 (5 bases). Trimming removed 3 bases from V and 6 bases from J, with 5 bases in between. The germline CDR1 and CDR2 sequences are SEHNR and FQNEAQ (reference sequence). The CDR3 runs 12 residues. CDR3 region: CASSLEAGELFF. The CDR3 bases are TGTGCCAGCAGCTTGGAGGCCGGGGAGCTGTTTTTT.

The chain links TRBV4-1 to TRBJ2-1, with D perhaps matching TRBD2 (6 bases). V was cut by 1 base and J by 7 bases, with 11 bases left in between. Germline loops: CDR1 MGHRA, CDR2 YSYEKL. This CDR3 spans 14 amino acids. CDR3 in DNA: TGCGCCAGCAGCCAAGGGGACTTAATTAATGAGCAGTTCTTC. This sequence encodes CASSQGDLINEQFF.

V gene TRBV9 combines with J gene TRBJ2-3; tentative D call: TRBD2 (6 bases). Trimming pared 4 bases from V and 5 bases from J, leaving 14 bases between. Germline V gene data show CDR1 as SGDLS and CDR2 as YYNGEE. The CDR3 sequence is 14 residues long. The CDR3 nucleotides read TGTGCCAGCAGCAAAGACGGGAGAAAAGATACGCAGTATTTT. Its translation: CASSKDGRKDTQYF.

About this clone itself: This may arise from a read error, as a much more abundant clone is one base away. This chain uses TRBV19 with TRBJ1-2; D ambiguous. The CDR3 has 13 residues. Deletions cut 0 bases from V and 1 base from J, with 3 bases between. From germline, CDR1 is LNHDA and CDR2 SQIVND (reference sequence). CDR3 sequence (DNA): TGTGCCAGTAGTATAGACAGTAACTATGGCTACACCTTC. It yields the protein CASSIDSNYGYTF.

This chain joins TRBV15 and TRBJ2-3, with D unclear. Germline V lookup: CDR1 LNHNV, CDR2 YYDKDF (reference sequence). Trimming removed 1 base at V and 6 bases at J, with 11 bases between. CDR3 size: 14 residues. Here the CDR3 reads CATSRGVVGDTQYF. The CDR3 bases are TGTGCCACCAGCAGAGGGGTCGTCGGCGATACGCAGTATTTT. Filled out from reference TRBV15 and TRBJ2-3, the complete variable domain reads DAMVIQNPRYQVTQFGKPVTLSCSQTLNHNVMYWYQQKSSQAPKLLFHYYDKDFNNEADTPDNFQSRRPNTSFCFLDIRSPGLGDTAMYLCATSRGVVGDTQYFGPGTRLTVL.

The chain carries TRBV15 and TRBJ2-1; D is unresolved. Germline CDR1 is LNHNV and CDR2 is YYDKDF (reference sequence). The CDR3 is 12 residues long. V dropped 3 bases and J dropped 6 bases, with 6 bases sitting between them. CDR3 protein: CATSRPSNEQFF. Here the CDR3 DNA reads TGTGCCACCAGCAGGCCCTCCAATGAGCAGTTCTTC.

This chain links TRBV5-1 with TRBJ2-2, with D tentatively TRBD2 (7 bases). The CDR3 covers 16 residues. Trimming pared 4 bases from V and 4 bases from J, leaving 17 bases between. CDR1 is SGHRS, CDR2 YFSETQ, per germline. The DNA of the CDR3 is TGCGCCAGCAGCCGAGGGGGAGGGGCGACCACCGGGGAGCTGTTTTTT. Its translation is CASSRGGGATTGELFF.

CDR3 DNA: TGCGCCAGCAGCTTGGGGGGGAAGGCCCTAGCGGCCTACAATGAGCAGTTCTTC. Protein product: CASSLGGKALAAYNEQFF. The chain uses TRBV5-1 and TRBJ2-1; TRBD2 aligns across 7 bases. Germline CDR1 SGHRS, CDR2 YFSETQ. The CDR3 spans 18 residues. J gave up 2 bases and V 0 bases, and 11 bases lay outside the gene matches.